The 24 T cell receptor beta chains below come from one sample, sequenced in a study of Ad26.COV2.S vaccination and SARS-CoV-2 variants. Treatment noted: over 15 received Ad26.COV2.S at low or high dose, single or two shots; 5 received placebo; per-sample allocation not given. At day 63 after the first vaccine or placebo injection, samples were drawn. Clones were sequenced by immunoSEQ multiplex PCR, and TCRdb holds only the in-frame ones, with some missing. The sample comprises some 250,000 clones, 85% to 90% of which are singletons, and over 8.5% rests with the top ten. Source: peripheral blood, taken in a trial of Ad26.COV2.S vaccine versus placebo. These receptor sequences come from a person aged 18-60 years who received the Ad26.COV2.S COVID-19 vaccine or a placebo.

CDR3 protein: CAWNFAGGQQETQYF. The CDR3 nucleotides are TGTGCCTGGAATTTCGCGGGAGGGCAGCAAGAGACCCAGTACTTC. The chain recombines TRBV30 with TRBJ2-5; 9 bases line up with TRBD2. CDR3 length: 15 amino acids. Looked up from germline, CDR1 is GTSNPN and CDR2 is SVGIG (reference sequence). Germline trimming cut 4 bases from V and 2 bases from J; bases unmatched to any gene: 8. The full variable domain, in which reference TRBV30 and TRBJ2-5 provide the parts outside the CDR3, is SQTIHQWPATLVQPVGSPLSLECTVEGTSNPNLYWYRQAAGRGLQLLFYSVGIGQISSEVPQNLSASRPQDRQFILSSKKLLLSDSGFYLCAWNFAGGQQETQYFGPGTRLLVL.

This rearrangement joins TRBV11-2 to TRBJ2-2, with 8 bases lining up with TRBD2. CDR3 size: 16 residues. J lost 4 bases, V lost 1 base, and 5 bases had no gene match. CDR1 and CDR2 (germline): SGHAT, FQNNGV. CDR3 DNA sequence: TGTGCCAGCAGCTTAGGAGGCGGGGGGATCACCGGGGAGCTGTTTTTT. Protein product: CASSLGGGGITGELFF.

V and J are TRBV5-1 and TRBJ1-4; D remains unclear. V was pared by 5 bases and J by 0 bases, with 8 bases between. This CDR3 has 14 residues. Per the germline V gene, CDR1 is SGHRS and CDR2 is YFSETQ. CDR3 nucleotide sequence: TGCGCCAGCAGAGTGGGGTCAACTAATGAAAAACTGTTTTTT. Its protein is CASRVGSTNEKLFF.

The count of this clone is one. V and J are TRBV7-8 and TRBJ2-5, with 7 bases that match TRBD2. There are 17 residues in the CDR3. Germline CDR1 and CDR2: SGHVS and FQNEAQ. V dropped 3 bases and J dropped 4; count of bases not matched to a gene: 14. The CDR3 is CASSLALGLSQGETQYF. The CDR3 DNA follows: TGTGCCAGCAGCTTGGCCCTGGGACTATCCCAGGGAGAGACCCAGTACTTC.

The chain uses TRBV7-2 and TRBJ2-2, with TRBD1 identical over 9 bases. From germline, CDR1 is SGHTA and CDR2 FQGNSA. The trim removed 2 bases at V and 1 base at J, leaving 5 bases unmatched. The CDR3 covers 17 residues. The CDR3: CASSLITGGWNTGELFF. In DNA, the CDR3 is TGTGCCAGCAGCTTAATTACAGGGGGCTGGAACACCGGGGAGCTGTTTTTT.

The CDR3 loop is CASSSGEASSYNSPLHF. CDR3 in DNA: TGTGCCAGCAGCTCAGGAGAAGCCAGCTCCTATAATTCACCCCTCCACTTT. The rearrangement joins TRBV9 to TRBJ1-6; D unresolved. CDR1 and CDR2 from the germline V gene are SGDLS and YYNGEE. With 4 bases removed from V and 0 bases from J, the gap between germline ends came to 14 bases. The CDR3 has 17 amino acids.

This sequence joins TRBV11-2 and TRBJ2-1, with 9 bases matching TRBD1. This CDR3 region has 19 residues. The V gene end was trimmed by 5 bases and the J gene end by 0 bases; junction bases not matched to a gene: 14. Germline CDR1 reads SGHAT; CDR2 reads FQNNGV. The CDR3 DNA is TGTGCCAGCAGCCCGACGCCGGGACAGGGATCGAGCTCCTACAATGAGCAGTTCTTC. Protein: CASSPTPGQGSSSYNEQFF.

The chain carries TRBV5-1 and TRBJ2-2, with 8 positions matching TRBD1. Germline-derived CDR1 and CDR2 are SGHRS and YFSETQ. The CDR3 consists of 16 residues. The trim removed 0 bases at V and 4 bases at J, leaving 5 bases unmatched. In nucleotides, the CDR3 is TGCGCCAGCAGCTTGGAGGTCACAGGGGGCACCGGGGAGCTGTTTTTT. It codes for CASSLEVTGGTGELFF.

The rearrangement links TRBV30 to TRBJ2-1, with a tentative D call TRBD1 (5 bases). Germline V gives CDR1 GTSNPN, CDR2 SVGIG (reference sequence). V shed 3 bases and J shed 6 bases, with 15 bases lying between them. This CDR3 spans 14 amino acids. The CDR3 reads CAWRGHNQGNEQFF. The DNA of the CDR3 is TGTGCCTGGAGAGGGCACAACCAGGGCAATGAGCAGTTCTTC.

This clone showed up just once. The CDR3 DNA reads TGTGCCAGCAGGTCCGTTGGTGCAGGGGACAATGAGCAGTTCTTC. This translates into CASRSVGAGDNEQFF. This chain uses TRBV11-3 with TRBJ2-1, with D tentatively TRBD1 (6 bases). V shed 6 bases and J shed 5 bases, with 17 bases lying between them. Germline assignment: CDR1 SGHNT and CDR2 YENEEA. This CDR3 is built from 15 residues.

The V gene is TRBV5-1, the J gene TRBJ1-3; D unclear. Germline values: CDR1 SGHRS, CDR2 YFSETQ. V was cut by 0 bases and J by 0 bases, with 16 bases left in between. The CDR3 is 18 amino acids. CDR3 loop: CASSLAPSTASSGNTIYF. The CDR3 DNA reads TGCGCCAGCAGCTTGGCCCCATCGACGGCGAGCTCTGGAAACACCATATATTTT.

This sequence joins TRBV27 and TRBJ2-1; weak D call: TRBD2 (6 bases). Trimming removed 7 bases from V and 10 bases from J, with 11 bases in between. CDR1 MNHEY and CDR2 SMNVEV come from the germline V gene (reference sequence). CDR3 size: 11 residues. Here the CDR3 DNA reads TGTGCCAGCAAGCGGGTCGACGAGCAGTTCTTC. Protein product: CASKRVDEQFF.

V and J are TRBV24-1 and TRBJ2-2; D not resolved. The CDR3 totals 14 residues. From germline, CDR1 is KGHDR and CDR2 SFDVKD. Trimming took off 9 bases at V and 3 bases at J, with 13 bases between the two ends. CDR3 sequence reads: CATALGEHTGELFF. For the CDR3, the DNA is TGTGCCACCGCCCTTGGAGAACACACCGGGGAGCTGTTTTTT.

The CDR3 DNA is TGTGCCAGCAGCCCCTTGGGACAGCCCTATGGCTACACCTTC. Encoded protein: CASSPLGQPYGYTF. The chain couples TRBV11-2 to TRBJ1-2; TRBD1 matches 7 bases. The junction had 7 bases not matched to a gene; V was cut back by 5 bases and J by 4 bases. The CDR3 is made up of 14 amino acids. The germline V gene has CDR1 SGHAT and CDR2 FQNNGV.

The V call is TRBV7-2, the J call TRBJ2-7; perhaps TRBD1 as D (6 bases). V was cut by 4 bases and J by 3 bases, with 13 bases left in between. Germline V lookup: CDR1 SGHTA, CDR2 FQGNSA. CDR3 size: 14 residues. Written as DNA, the CDR3 is TGTGCCAGCAGCTCACCCGGGACATACTACGAGCAGTACTTC. Translating it yields CASSSPGTYYEQYF.

V gene TRBV5-1 combines with J gene TRBJ2-3; D gene uncertain. The CDR3 totals 14 residues. The V gene's germline CDR1 is SGHRS and CDR2 YFSETQ. V was cut by 0 bases and J by 1 base, with 6 bases left in between. As DNA, the CDR3 is TGCGCCAGCAGCTTGGAGTGGGGCACAGATACGCAGTATTTT. It encodes CASSLEWGTDTQYF. The variable domain in full, completed from reference TRBV5-1 and TRBJ2-3, reads KAGVTQTPRYLIKTRGQQVTLSCSPISGHRSVSWYQQTPGQGLQFLFEYFSETQRNKGNFPGRFSGRQFSNSRSEMNVSTLELGDSALYLCASSLEWGTDTQYFGPGTRLTVL.

This clone was detected a few times. This chain joins TRBV28 and TRBJ2-6; tentative D call: TRBD1 (6 bases). The ends were cut back, 6 bases at V and 0 bases at J, with 12 bases in the middle. This CDR3 has 16 residues. In germline, CDR1 is MDHEN, CDR2 SYDVKM. The CDR3 coding sequence is TGTGCCAGCAGGGCGACAGGATACTCTGGGGCCAACGTCCTGACTTTC. Its translation is CASRATGYSGANVLTF.

The gene calls are TRBV25-1 and TRBJ2-5; D ambiguous. Trimming pared 1 base from V and 5 bases from J, leaving 8 bases between. This CDR3 contains 13 residues. CDR1 MGHDK and CDR2 SYGVNS come from the germline V gene. The CDR3 region is CASSEWGGETQYF. CDR3 nucleotide sequence: TGTGCCAGCAGTGAATGGGGTGGCGAGACCCAGTACTTC.

In nucleotides, the CDR3 is TGTGCCAGCAGTTACAGGGGCTCTGGGGCCAACGTCCTGACTTTC. Residues: CASSYRGSGANVLTF. V usage is TRBV6-5 and J usage is TRBJ2-6; weak D call: TRBD1 (5 bases). The germline V gene has CDR1 MNHEY and CDR2 SVGAGI. Trimming left V 2 bases short and J 0 bases short, with 5 bases between. The CDR3 has 15 amino acids.

Regarding this clone: Different DNA sequences within this sample yield the same CDR3. The J gene is TRBJ2-7, the V gene TRBV14; a weak D match, TRBD1 (5 bases). The CDR3 extends over 14 amino acids. Germline lookup yields CDR1 SGHDN and CDR2 FVKESK. Between the trimmed V and J ends, which lost 1 base and 1 base, there was a span of 8 bases. The CDR3 DNA follows: TGTGCCAGCAGCCAAGGCAGGGCGTCCTACGAGCAGTACTTC. Translating it yields CASSQGRASYEQYF.

V usage is TRBV25-1 and J usage is TRBJ2-7; TRBD1 aligns across 7 bases. The CDR3 consists of 15 residues. Germline CDR1 reads MGHDK; CDR2 reads SYGVNS. V trimming: 4 bases; J trimming: 0 bases; junction bases outside the gene matches: 6. The CDR3: CASSGRQGASYEQYF. CDR3 sequence (DNA): TGTGCCAGCAGTGGTAGACAGGGAGCCTCCTACGAGCAGTACTTC.

The rearrangement links TRBV10-3 to TRBJ1-1; D remains ambiguous. From germline, CDR1 is ENHRY and CDR2 SYGVKD. The germline V and J ends were trimmed by 7 bases and 6 bases, with 24 bases remaining between them. CDR3 length: 16 amino acids. CDR3 sequence: CAITIDFHGLGAEAFF. For the CDR3, the DNA is TGTGCCATCACTATCGATTTTCATGGCCTAGGAGCTGAAGCTTTCTTT.

This clone was seen only once. The chain is built from TRBV28 and TRBJ1-6, with D tentatively TRBD1 (6 bases). This CDR3 comprises 13 residues. V lost 7 bases and J 9 bases, leaving 13 bases between the germline ends. CDR1 and CDR2 (germline): MDHEN, SYDVKM. CDR3: CASKVRGSSPLHF. The CDR3 coding sequence is TGTGCCAGCAAGGTCAGGGGTTCTTCACCCCTCCACTTT.

The chain employs TRBV3-1 (or the pseudogene TRBV3-2) and TRBJ2-7; TRBD2 might be the D (5 bases). This CDR3 has 14 amino acids. The V end lost 1 base, the J end lost 0 bases, and 7 bases lay between the germline ends. In germline, CDR1 is LGHDT, CDR2 YNNKEL (reference sequence). In nucleotides, the CDR3 is TGTGCCAGCAGCCAAGGGACTGGCTCCTACGAGCAGTACTTC. This gives the protein CASSQGTGSYEQYF.